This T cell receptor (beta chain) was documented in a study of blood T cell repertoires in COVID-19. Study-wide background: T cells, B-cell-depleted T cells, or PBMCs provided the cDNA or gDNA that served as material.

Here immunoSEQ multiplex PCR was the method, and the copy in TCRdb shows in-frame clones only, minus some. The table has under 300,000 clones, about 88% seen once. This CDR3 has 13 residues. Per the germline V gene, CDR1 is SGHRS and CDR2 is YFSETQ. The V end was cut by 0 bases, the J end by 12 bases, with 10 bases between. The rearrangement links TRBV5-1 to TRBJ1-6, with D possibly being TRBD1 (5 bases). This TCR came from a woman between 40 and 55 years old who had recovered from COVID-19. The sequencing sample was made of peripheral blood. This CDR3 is CASSLVWGEPLHF. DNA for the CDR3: TGCGCCAGCAGCTTGGTTTGGGGGGAACCCCTCCACTTT. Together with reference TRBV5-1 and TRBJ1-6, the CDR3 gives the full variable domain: KAGVTQTPRYLIKTRGQQVTLSCSPISGHRSVSWYQQTPGQGLQFLFEYFSETQRNKGNFPGRFSGRQFSNSRSEMNVSTLELGDSALYLCASSLVWGEPLHFGNGTRLTVT.